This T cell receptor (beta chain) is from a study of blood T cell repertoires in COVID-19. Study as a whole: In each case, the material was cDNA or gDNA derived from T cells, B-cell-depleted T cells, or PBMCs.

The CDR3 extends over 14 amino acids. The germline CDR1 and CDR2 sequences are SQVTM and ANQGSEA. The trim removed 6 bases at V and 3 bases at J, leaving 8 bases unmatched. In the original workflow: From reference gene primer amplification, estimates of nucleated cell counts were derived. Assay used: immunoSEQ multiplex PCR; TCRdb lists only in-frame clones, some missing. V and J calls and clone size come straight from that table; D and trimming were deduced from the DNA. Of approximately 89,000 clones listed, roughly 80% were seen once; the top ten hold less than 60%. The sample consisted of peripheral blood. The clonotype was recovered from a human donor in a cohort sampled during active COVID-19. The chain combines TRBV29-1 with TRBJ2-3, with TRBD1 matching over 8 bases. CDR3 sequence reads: CSVRPTGVTDTQYF. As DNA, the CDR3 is TGCAGCGTCCGACCGACAGGGGTTACAGATACGCAGTATTTT.